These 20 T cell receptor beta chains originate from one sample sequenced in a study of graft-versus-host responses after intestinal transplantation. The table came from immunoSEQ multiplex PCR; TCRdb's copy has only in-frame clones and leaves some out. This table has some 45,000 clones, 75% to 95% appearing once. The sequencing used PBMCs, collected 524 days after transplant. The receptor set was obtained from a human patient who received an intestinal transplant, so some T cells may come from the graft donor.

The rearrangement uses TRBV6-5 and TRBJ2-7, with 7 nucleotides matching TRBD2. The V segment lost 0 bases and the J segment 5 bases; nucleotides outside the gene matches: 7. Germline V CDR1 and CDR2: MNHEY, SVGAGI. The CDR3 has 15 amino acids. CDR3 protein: CASSYSREGSHEQYF. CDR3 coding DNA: TGTGCCAGCAGTTACTCGAGGGAGGGGTCCCACGAGCAGTACTTC.

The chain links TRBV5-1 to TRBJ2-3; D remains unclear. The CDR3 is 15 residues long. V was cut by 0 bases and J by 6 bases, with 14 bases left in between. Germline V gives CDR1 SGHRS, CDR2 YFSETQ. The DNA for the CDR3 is TGCGCCAGCAGCTTGGAGCTGGGTGGAAGGGATACGCAGTATTTT. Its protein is CASSLELGGRDTQYF.

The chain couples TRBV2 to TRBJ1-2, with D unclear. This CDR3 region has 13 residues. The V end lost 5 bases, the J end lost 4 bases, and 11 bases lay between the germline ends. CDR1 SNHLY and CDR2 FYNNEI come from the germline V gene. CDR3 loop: CASSLDGAYGYTF. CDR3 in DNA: TGTGCCAGCAGTCTAGACGGCGCCTATGGCTACACCTTC.

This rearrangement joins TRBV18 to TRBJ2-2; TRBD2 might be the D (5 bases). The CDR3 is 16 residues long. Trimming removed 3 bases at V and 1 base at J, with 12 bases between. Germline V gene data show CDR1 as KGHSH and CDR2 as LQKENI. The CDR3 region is CASSPQQSGNTGELFF. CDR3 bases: TGTGCCAGCTCACCTCAGCAAAGCGGGAACACCGGGGAGCTGTTTTTT. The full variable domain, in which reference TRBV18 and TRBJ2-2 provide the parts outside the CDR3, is NAGVMQNPRHLVRRRGQEARLRCSPMKGHSHVYWYRQLPEEGLKFMVYLQKENIIDESGMPKERFSAEFPKEGPSILRIQQVVRGDSAAYFCASSPQQSGNTGELFFGEGSRLTVL.

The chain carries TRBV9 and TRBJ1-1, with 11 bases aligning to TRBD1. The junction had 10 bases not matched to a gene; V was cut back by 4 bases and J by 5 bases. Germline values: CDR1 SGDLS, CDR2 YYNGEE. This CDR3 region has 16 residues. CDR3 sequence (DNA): TGTGCCAGCAGCCCCCTCCGGACAGGGGGCTCGACTGAAGCTTTCTTT. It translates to CASSPLRTGGSTEAFF.

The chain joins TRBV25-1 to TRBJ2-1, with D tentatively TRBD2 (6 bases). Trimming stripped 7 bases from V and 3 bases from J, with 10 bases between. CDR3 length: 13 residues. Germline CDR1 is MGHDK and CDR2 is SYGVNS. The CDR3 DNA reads TGTGCCAGCAACGGACTATACTACAATGAGCAGTTCTTC. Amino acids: CASNGLYYNEQFF.

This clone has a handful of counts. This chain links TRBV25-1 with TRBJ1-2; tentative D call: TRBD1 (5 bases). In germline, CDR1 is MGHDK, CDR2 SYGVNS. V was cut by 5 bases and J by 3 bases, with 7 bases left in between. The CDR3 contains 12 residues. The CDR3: CASSLGDYGYTF. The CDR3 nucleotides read TGTGCCAGCAGTCTAGGGGACTATGGCTACACCTTC.

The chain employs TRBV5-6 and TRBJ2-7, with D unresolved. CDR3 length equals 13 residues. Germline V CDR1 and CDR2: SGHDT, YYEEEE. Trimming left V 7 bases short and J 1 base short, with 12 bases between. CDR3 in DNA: TGTGCCAGCTCCAGGCCACAATCCTACGAGCAGTACTTC. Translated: CASSRPQSYEQYF.

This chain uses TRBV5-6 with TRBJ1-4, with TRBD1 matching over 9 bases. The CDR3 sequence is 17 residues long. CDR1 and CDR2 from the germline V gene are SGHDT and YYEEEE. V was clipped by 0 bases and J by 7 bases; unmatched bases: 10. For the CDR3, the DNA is TGTGCCAGCAGCTTGGCGACCCGGACAGGGGTGTTTGAAAAACTGTTTTTT. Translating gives CASSLATRTGVFEKLFF.

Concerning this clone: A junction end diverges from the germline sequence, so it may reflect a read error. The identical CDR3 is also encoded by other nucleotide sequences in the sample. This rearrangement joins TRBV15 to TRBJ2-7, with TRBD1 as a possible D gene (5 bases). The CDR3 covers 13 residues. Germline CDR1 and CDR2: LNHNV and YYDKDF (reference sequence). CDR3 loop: CATSRTGTYEQYF. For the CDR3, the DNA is TGCGCCACCAGCAGAACAGGAACCTACGAGCAGTACTTC.

For the CDR3, the DNA is TGTGCCAGCAGTTTATTTTCCGGGACAGCCTACGAGCAGTACTTC. It is translated as CASSLFSGTAYEQYF. The chain carries TRBV27 and TRBJ2-7; TRBD1 matches at 7 bases. Trimming removed 1 base from V and 2 bases from J; junction bases left unmatched: 5. CDR1 and CDR2 (germline): MNHEY, SMNVEV (reference sequence). The CDR3 totals 15 residues.

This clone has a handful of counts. The CDR3 DNA reads as TGCGCCAGCAGTGAGTGGGGGTCCCTCAACTATGGCTACACCTTC. This gives the protein CASSEWGSLNYGYTF. V and J are TRBV10-1 and TRBJ1-2; weak D call: TRBD1 (5 bases). This CDR3 region has 15 residues. Germline CDR1 is WNHNN and CDR2 is SYGVQD (reference sequence). V lost 1 base, J lost 2 bases, and 11 bases lay in between.

The CDR3 protein is CASSPGPLHYEQYF. Here the CDR3 DNA reads TGTGCCAGCAGCCCTGGGCCACTACACTACGAGCAGTACTTC. The chain is built from TRBV5-6 and TRBJ2-7; D unclear. This CDR3 has 14 amino acids. The germline V and J ends were trimmed by 4 bases and 3 bases, with 14 bases remaining between them. CDR1 SGHDT and CDR2 YYEEEE come from the germline V gene.

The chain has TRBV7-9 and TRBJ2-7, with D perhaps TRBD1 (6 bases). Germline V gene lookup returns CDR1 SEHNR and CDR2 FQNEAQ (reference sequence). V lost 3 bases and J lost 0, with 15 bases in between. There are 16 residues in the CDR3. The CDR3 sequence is CASSFSRTASSYEQYF. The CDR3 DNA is TGTGCCAGCAGCTTCTCTAGGACAGCCTCCTCCTACGAGCAGTACTTC.

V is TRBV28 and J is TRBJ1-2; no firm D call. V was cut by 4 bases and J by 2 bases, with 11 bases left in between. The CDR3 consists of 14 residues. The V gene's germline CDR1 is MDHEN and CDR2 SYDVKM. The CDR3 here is CASSSGWANYGYTF. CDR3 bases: TGTGCCAGCAGTTCCGGATGGGCAAACTATGGCTACACCTTC.

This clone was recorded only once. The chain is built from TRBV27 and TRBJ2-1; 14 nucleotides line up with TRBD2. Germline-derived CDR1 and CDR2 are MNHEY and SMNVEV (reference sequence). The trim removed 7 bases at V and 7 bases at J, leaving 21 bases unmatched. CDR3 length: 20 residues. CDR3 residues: CASTARGVSGTSGSLNEQFF. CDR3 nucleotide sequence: TGTGCCAGCACTGCGCGGGGGGTTTCTGGGACTAGCGGGAGTCTTAATGAGCAGTTCTTC.

Here the CDR3 reads CASSLSGTGGEAFF. The CDR3 DNA reads as TGTGCCAGCAGTTTATCCGGGACAGGGGGTGAAGCTTTCTTT. The chain combines TRBV28 with TRBJ1-1, with 11 bases fitting TRBD1. The CDR3 has 14 amino acids. Trimming cost V 1 base and J 7 bases; bases outside gene matches: 2. The germline V gene has CDR1 MDHEN and CDR2 SYDVKM.

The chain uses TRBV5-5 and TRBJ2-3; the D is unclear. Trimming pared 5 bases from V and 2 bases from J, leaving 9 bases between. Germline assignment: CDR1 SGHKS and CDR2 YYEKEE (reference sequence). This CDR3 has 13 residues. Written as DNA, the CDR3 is TGTGCCAGCAGACCAGAACCCACAGATACGCAGTATTTT. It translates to CASRPEPTDTQYF.

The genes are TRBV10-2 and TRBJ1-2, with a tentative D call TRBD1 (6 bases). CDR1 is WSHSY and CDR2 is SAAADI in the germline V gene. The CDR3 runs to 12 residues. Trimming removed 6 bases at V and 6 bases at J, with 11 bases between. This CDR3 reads CASRAGADGYTF. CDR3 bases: TGCGCCAGCAGGGCAGGGGCTGATGGCTACACCTTC.

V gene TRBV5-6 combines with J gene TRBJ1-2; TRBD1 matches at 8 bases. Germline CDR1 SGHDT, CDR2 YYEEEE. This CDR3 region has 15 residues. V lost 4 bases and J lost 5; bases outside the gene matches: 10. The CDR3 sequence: CASSLNRGKFYGYTF. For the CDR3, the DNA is TGTGCCAGCAGCCTAAACAGGGGGAAGTTTTATGGCTACACCTTC.